This T cell receptor beta chain emerged from a study of T cells in Graves' hyperthyroidism and ophthalmopathy (dated by TCRdb to 2018 to 2020). A note on the overall study: A discovery cohort of roughly 100 patients, about 40 with Graves' ophthalmopathy and 55 to 60 with stable Graves' hyperthyroidism, was used to find distinguishing TCR V-J signatures. The study also compared thyroid tissue and blood T-cell repertoires from about six Graves' hyperthyroidism patients. Once sampling was done, hyperthyroidism patients were given methimazole at a starting dose of 30 mg daily, whereas ophthalmopathy patients were given high-dose intravenous methylprednisolone. The paper describes TCR Vbeta CDR3 sequencing of 140 or so peripheral blood samples, made up of roughly 45 ophthalmopathy patients, roughly 72 hyperthyroidism patients and 17 progressor patients. The 90 or so discovery patients were randomly split 7:3 into training and test sets. Whether ophthalmopathy could be predicted prospectively was tested in an independent validation cohort made up of approximately 19 hyperthyroidism patients plus 17 patients who later progressed to ophthalmopathy.

TCR beta CDR3 regions were amplified from RNA transcripts. A first-round RT-PCR of the TCR CDR3 used the HTBI primer set with the Qiagen OneStep RT-PCR kit. A second multiplex PCR round built the libraries, followed by size selection and purification. Libraries were sequenced paired-end with 100 bp reads on an Illumina HiSeq2000. As for the original processing: SOAPnuke was used to process the raw data, removing reads that contained adapters or uncalled bases, had a mean Phred below 15, or lacked an exact match to the constant primer or identifier. High-quality paired reads were merged with COPE v1.2.5, and unique nucleotide sequences were defined as clonotypes. Clonotypes were aligned to IMGT TRBV, TRBD and TRBJ reference segments using MiTCR v1.1. The analysis was restricted to V-J combinations with a frequency above 0.0001, which together covered 98% to 99.2% of the repertoires. The TCS score was defined as F50 (clonal expansion) divided by E x V (chaos), with BLOSUM62-based TCRdist calculated between CDR3 peptides within each V-J. Welch's t-statistics and random forest reduced around 520 V-J features to 13, which were used in a naive Bayes classifier (R e1071). The similarity between thyroid and blood repertoires was quantified using the Morisita-Horn index. TCRdb redid the processing of the public reads, applying fastp at Q25 and MiXCR, and retained in-frame beta chains. Rows with a matching CDR3 protein are joined into one entry that keeps the most common DNA and genes. For this entry, the V and J calls and clone size follow TCRdb and not the study's own pipeline. The sample table records roughly 570,000 distinct CDR3 sequences; under 60% of these occur just once. Roughly 19% of the sample comes from the top ten.

Any patient with an uncontrolled infection, another autoimmune disease, pregnancy or lactation was excluded. Diagnoses were established on the basis of clinical symptoms, serum thyroxine and TRAb, thyroid ultrasound, and orbital computed tomography. Total RNA was extracted with Trizol reagent, and quality was checked on an Agilent 2100 Bioanalyzer. Summary of the overall study and its limitations: No statistical method was used to fix the sample size in advance, and group allocation was not hidden from the investigators. A 13 V-J signature model separated ophthalmopathy from stable hyperthyroidism, with about 90% sensitivity and about 81% specificity in cross-validation and 80%/75% in testing. In validation, the model predicted progression to ophthalmopathy a median of about 5.9 months before onset, with roughly 71% sensitivity and about 75% specificity. Most expanded thyroid clonotypes (frequency above 0.001) were also found in blood, which suggests that blood repertoires may mirror thyroid immune responses.

The table lists this clonotype with many counts. No cognate antigen has been identified for it. No much larger clone is present one base from it, and per-base qualities are unavailable. From cysteine to phenylalanine, the CDR3 is 12 amino acids long. Only CDR3 DNA is held: 36 bases, read in frame from base 1. Trimming takes 7 bases off V and 5 bases off J; junction bases not matched to a gene: 7. CDR1 and CDR2 (DFQATT, SNEGSKA) derive from the germline V gene (reference sequence). Sequencing was performed on peripheral blood or thyroid tissue (not recorded which). The chain uses TRBV20-1 and TRBJ1-1; 7 of the junction bases match TRBD1. This sequence originates from an adult woman with Graves' disease, either hyperthyroidism or ophthalmopathy (not recorded which). The DNA is as follows: TGCAGTGTTAGGGACAGACTGACTGAAGCTTTCTTT. Protein translation: CSVRDRLTEAFF.